This T cell receptor (beta chain) derives from a study of blood T cell repertoires in COVID-19. From germline, CDR1 is SEHNR and CDR2 FQNEAQ (reference sequence). J lost 1 base, V lost 4 bases, and 5 bases had no gene match. CDR3 length: 15 residues. Authors' analysis steps: Cell counts per sample came from amplifying reference gene primers. The data were produced by immunoSEQ multiplex PCR, yet TCRdb's version contains in-frame clones alone and is incomplete. V and J calls and clone size are given by that table; D and trimming were obtained from the DNA. The repertoire holds under 300,000 clones, 86% seen once, with about 3% in the top ten.

The chain has TRBV7-9 and TRBJ1-2; 8 bases are shared with TRBD1. This receptor was identified in a woman in her twenties or thirties with active or convalescent COVID-19. Sequenced: peripheral blood. The CDR3: CASSSDRGYNYGYTF. In DNA form, the CDR3 reads TGTGCCAGCAGCTCCGACAGGGGCTATAACTATGGCTACACCTTC.